This T cell receptor (beta chain) was sequenced in a study of T cells in women clearing cervical HPV infection. Background on the study: Case blood was drawn a median around 150 days after lesion detection.

Trimming pared 4 bases from V and 9 bases from J, leaving 10 bases between. CDR3 length: 12 residues. CDR1 and CDR2 (germline): SGHTA, FQGTGA. Findings and caveats of the study: Repertoire richness, not evenness, was significantly elevated in CIN3+ cases versus controls. It is unknown whether associations predate infection; no effector/memory or HPV-specific sorting. TRBV6-7 abundance was lower in cases than controls (0.11% versus 0.16%).

Concerning this clone itself: Antigen unknown. The read ends 3 residues before the CDR3 terminus; that terminus is restored from the germline J gene.

Measured with immunoSEQ multiplex PCR; TCRdb has only the in-frame clones, and not every one. This table lists fewer than 35,000 clones. The clonotype comes from a woman between 18 and 70 years old with a cervical HPV16 infection that either progressed to CIN3+ or cleared (not recorded which). Sequences were obtained from blood buffy coat. The rearrangement joins TRBV7-3 to TRBJ2-1; D possibly corresponds to TRBD1 (5 bases). CDR3 DNA (partial): TGTGCCAGCAGCTCAGGGATGGGTGAG. It yields the protein CASSSGMGE. The complete CDR3 sequence is CASSSGMGEQFF.